The rows below give T cell receptor beta chains drawn from one sample of a study of Graves' ophthalmopathy and Graves' hyperthyroidism. TCRdb passed the multiplex PCR reads through MiXCR, listing each CDR3 protein once. The repertoire holds about 660,000 distinct CDR3 sequences, with roughly 39% as singletons. The sample taken for sequencing was peripheral blood. These receptors all come from an adult man with Graves' ophthalmopathy. Each CDR3 is given without its conserved first and last residue. Clone size is stated in some rows and not others, as once, few, many or a class when expanded.

length | size | V | CDR3
11 | many | TRBV2 | ASFGQGLSEQY
13 | - | TRBV5-4 | ASSLVGTGVNVLT
13 | - | TRBV2 | ASRARAGLGRPQH
14 | few | TRBV7-3 | ASSYPGGLLNTEAF
14 | - | TRBV6-2/TRBV6-3 | ASTAGDDPLNTEAF
14 | many | TRBV4-1 | ASSLTVTGSNQPQH
11 | many | TRBV29-1 | STQVVQEHGYT
12 | few | TRBV5-1 | ASSLVWGMETQY
14 | many | TRBV2 | ASRSGTGLLSYEQY
13 | many | TRBV9 | ASSVDGSAIYGYT
13 | many | TRBV12-3/TRBV12-4 | ASSFPGQRNEKLF
11 | few | TRBV12-5 | ASGWEASYEQY
13 | many | TRBV15 | ATSRDQNPADEQY
13 | - | TRBV5-1 | ASSFGGNSGETQY
15 | many | TRBV5-8 | ASSTMTRSSGANVLT
12 | - | TRBV14 | ASSQGGRANVLT
13 | - | TRBV19 | ASSIRQGIYQPQH
14 | - | TRBV7-9 | ASSPGSLHELGGYT
14 | - | TRBV7-2 | ASSFGGAPVDTEAF